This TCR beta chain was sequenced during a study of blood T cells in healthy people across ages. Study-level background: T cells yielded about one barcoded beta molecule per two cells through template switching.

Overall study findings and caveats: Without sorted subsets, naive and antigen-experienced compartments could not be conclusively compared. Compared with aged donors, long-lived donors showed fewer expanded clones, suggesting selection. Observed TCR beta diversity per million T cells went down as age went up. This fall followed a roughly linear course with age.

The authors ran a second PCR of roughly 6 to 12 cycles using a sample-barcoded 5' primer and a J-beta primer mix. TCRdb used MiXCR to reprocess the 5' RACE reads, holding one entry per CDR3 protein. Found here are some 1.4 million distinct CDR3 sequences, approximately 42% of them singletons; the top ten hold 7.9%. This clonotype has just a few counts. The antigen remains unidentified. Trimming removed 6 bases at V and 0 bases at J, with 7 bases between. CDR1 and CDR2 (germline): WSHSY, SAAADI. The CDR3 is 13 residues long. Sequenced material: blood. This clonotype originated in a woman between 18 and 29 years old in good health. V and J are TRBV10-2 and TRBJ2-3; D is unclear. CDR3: CASRQTSTDTQYF. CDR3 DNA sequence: TGCGCCAGCAGGCAGACTAGCACAGATACGCAGTATTTT.